One sample yielded the 13 T cell receptor beta chains listed below, sequenced in a study of blood T cell repertoires in COVID-19. Some clones are missing from TCRdb's copy, which holds only in-frame ones; the method was immunoSEQ multiplex PCR. The sample carries over 150,000 clones, 80% to 90% recorded once. Sequencing used peripheral blood. The receptor source for this set is a woman older than 75 with COVID-19, enrolled during active disease.

The J gene is TRBJ1-5, the V gene TRBV27; a possible D gene is TRBD1 (5 bases). Between the trimmed V and J ends, which lost 6 bases and 0 bases, there was a span of 12 bases. Per germline, CDR1 MNHEY and CDR2 SMNVEV (reference sequence). The CDR3 extends over 15 amino acids. The CDR3 loop is CASRSGTYSNQPQHF. CDR3 DNA sequence: TGTGCCAGCAGATCGGGGACTTATAGCAATCAGCCCCAGCATTTT.

V is TRBV6-6 and J is TRBJ2-3, with 7 bases matching TRBD2. The CDR3 is 11 amino acids. Trimming cost V 10 bases and J 4 bases; bases outside gene matches: 2. CDR1 MNHNY and CDR2 SVGAGI come from the germline V gene (reference sequence). CDR3 coding DNA: TGTGCCATCCGGGGGGCAGATACGCAGTATTTT. This encodes CAIRGADTQYF.

This clone was counted only a few times. V gene TRBV9 combines with J gene TRBJ2-5; D is perhaps TRBD1 (6 bases). This CDR3 has 14 amino acids. The germline CDR1 and CDR2 sequences are SGDLS and YYNGEE. V lost 4 bases, J lost 4 bases, and 14 bases lay in between. The CDR3 DNA is TGTGCCAGCAGCTCCTCGACAGGTTCAGAGACCCAGTACTTC. This gives the protein CASSSSTGSETQYF. The full variable domain, rest sourced from reference TRBV9 and TRBJ2-5, is DSGVTQTPKHLITATGQRVTLRCSPRSGDLSVYWYQQSLDQGLQFLIQYYNGEERAKGNILERFSAQQFPDLHSELNLSSLELGDSALYFCASSSSTGSETQYFGPGTRLLVL.

The rearrangement joins TRBV7-9 to TRBJ2-2; 11 bases align to TRBD2. Per germline, CDR1 SEHNR and CDR2 FQNEAQ (reference sequence). V lost 2 bases and J lost 7; bases outside the gene matches: 6. The CDR3 consists of 16 residues. CDR3 region: CASSLPLAGDGGELFF. As DNA, the CDR3 is TGTGCCAGCAGCTTACCACTAGCGGGAGATGGCGGGGAGCTGTTTTTT.

The J gene is TRBJ1-1, the V gene TRBV9, with D possibly being TRBD1 (6 bases). Germline CDR1 and CDR2: SGDLS and YYNGEE. Trimming pared 4 bases from V and 3 bases from J, leaving 10 bases between. The CDR3 spans 13 residues. The CDR3 sequence: CASSRGQYTEAFF. CDR3 nucleotide sequence: TGTGCCAGCAGCCGTGGACAGTACACTGAAGCTTTCTTT.

The V and J genes are TRBV18 and TRBJ2-5; D possibly corresponds to TRBD2 (6 bases). Germline lookup yields CDR1 KGHSH and CDR2 LQKENI. V lost 2 bases, J lost 3 bases, and 13 bases lay in between. The CDR3 has 15 amino acids. The CDR3 sequence: CASSPGLSMEETQYF. The CDR3 nucleotides are TGTGCCAGCTCACCAGGACTATCGATGGAAGAGACCCAGTACTTC.

This clone was detected only a few times. J is TRBJ1-6 and V is TRBV4-2; TRBD1 might be the D (6 bases). Trimming removed 0 bases at V and 4 bases at J, with 7 bases between. Germline V gene sequence: CDR1 LGHNA, CDR2 YNFKEQ. The CDR3 loop spans 15 amino acids. CDR3 in amino acids: CASSQEGQYNSPLHF. CDR3 nucleotide sequence: TGTGCCAGCAGCCAAGAAGGACAGTATAATTCACCCCTCCACTTT.

The rearrangement joins TRBV2 to TRBJ2-5; D possibly corresponds to TRBD2 (6 bases). V lost 6 bases, J lost 4 bases, and 6 bases lay in between. This CDR3 contains 11 residues. Germline CDR1 reads SNHLY; CDR2 reads FYNNEI. As DNA, the CDR3 is TGTGCCAGCAGGGAGGGAGAGACCCAGTACTTC. This translates into CASREGETQYF.

To note about this clone: The junction differs from germline at one of its ends, possibly a read error. The chain is built from TRBV7-7 and TRBJ2-1; possibly TRBD2 for D (6 bases). Germline lookup yields CDR1 SSHAT and CDR2 FNYEAQ (reference sequence). This CDR3 region has 14 residues. CDR3: CASSLVAGSYEQFF. CDR3 sequence (DNA): TGTGCTAGCAGCTTAGTTGCGGGGAGCTATGAGCAGTTCTTC.

This sequence joins TRBV28 and TRBJ2-3; D call uncertain. The CDR3 is 15 residues long. The germline V and J ends were trimmed by 5 bases and 0 bases, with 12 bases remaining between them. The germline CDR1 and CDR2 sequences are MDHEN and SYDVKM. CDR3 nucleotides: TGTGCCAGCAGTCCTTGGGCTATTAGCACAGATACGCAGTATTTT. Protein sequence: CASSPWAISTDTQYF.

The chain couples TRBV2 to TRBJ2-3, with D maybe TRBD1 (5 bases). The CDR3 is 14 amino acids. CDR1 is SNHLY, CDR2 FYNNEI, per germline. With 9 bases removed from V and 1 base from J, the gap between germline ends came to 14 bases. The CDR3 protein is CARDRRMGTDTQYF. CDR3 sequence (DNA): TGTGCCAGAGACAGACGTATGGGCACAGATACGCAGTATTTT.

The chain uses TRBV3-1 (or the pseudogene TRBV3-2) and TRBJ2-2; 8 bases fit TRBD1. Germline CDR1 and CDR2: LGHDT and YNNKEL (reference sequence). Germline trimming cut 0 bases from V and 7 bases from J; bases unmatched to any gene: 4. CDR3 size: 15 residues. CDR3 loop: CASSQERTGLGELFF. CDR3 nucleotide sequence: TGTGCCAGCAGCCAAGAGCGGACAGGGCTCGGGGAGCTGTTTTTT.

CDR3: CATTTGQGGEAFF. The CDR3 nucleotides are TGTGCCACCACCACCGGACAGGGCGGTGAAGCTTTCTTT. This chain joins TRBV24-1 and TRBJ1-1; 8 bases fit TRBD1. V dropped 8 bases and J dropped 7; count of bases not matched to a gene: 8. This CDR3 has 13 amino acids. CDR1 and CDR2 from the germline V gene are KGHDR and SFDVKD.